This record covers a single T cell receptor beta chain. This clonotype was seen a handful of times. It has no known antigen specificity. Qualities for individual bases were not recorded, and no much larger clone is one base off. This record belongs to a study of blood T cells in healthy people across ages (dated by TCRdb to the mid-2010s). Background on the whole study: In model experiments, template switching captured roughly one uniquely barcoded TCR beta cDNA molecule for every two T cells. To track age-related changes in TCR beta repertoire diversity, the study relied on deep sequencing normalized with unique cDNA molecular identifiers. Two additional independent replicas of 1 million unique cDNA reads from the same blood draw were analyzed for two donors (one aged 18 to 30 and one aged 80 or older). To avoid experimental bias, donors of different ages were randomly spread across the sequencing lanes. Donors were grouped into four age groups: young (average roughly 15 years), middle-aged (around 39), aged (around 60) and long-lived (roughly 80). Points the paper makes about the study in general: Donor CMV infection status was unknown, potentially confounding age-related changes in expanded clonotypes. A strong correlation was found between observed TCR beta diversity and the percentage of naive T cells measured by flow cytometry. Observed TCR beta diversity per million T cells fell roughly linearly with age, and a significant reduction was already apparent by age roughly 40. Because profiling used bulk unsorted PBMCs, naive and antigen-experienced compartments could not be compared conclusively. Estimates of total diversity based on one million sequenced T cells were regarded as lower bounds and as underestimates. Compared with the aged group, more naive CD4+ T cells, fewer expanded clones and increased TCR diversity were shown by the long-lived group, suggesting age selection.

Counted from cysteine to phenylalanine, this CDR3 has 12 amino acids. Solely the CDR3 DNA is kept, with 36 bases framed from the first base. The junction shows trimming of 4 bases on V and 6 bases on J, plus 7 bases between the germline ends. The donors were a few dozen Caucasian individuals from Russia, aged roughly 6 to 90 years, who were systemically healthy. Each donor gave around 9 milliliters of peripheral blood, collected into EDTA-treated Vacutainer tubes. Ficoll-Paque density-gradient centrifugation was used to isolate PBMCs, with at least 6.5 million per sample. Total RNA, at least 6 micrograms per sample, was extracted from PBMCs with Trizol reagent. For every donor, flow cytometry on a PBMC aliquot measured the percentage of naive CD45RAhigh/CD27high T cells. The method behind the library was 5' RACE. Sequencing relied on an Illumina HiSeq 2500. A second about 6 to 11 cycle PCR used a sample-barcoded 5' primer and a J-beta primer mix. A template-switch 5' adaptor carrying 12 random nucleotides introduced a unique molecular identifier onto each TCR beta cDNA molecule. Each sample yielded at least 2.5 million CDR3-containing paired-end reads. The Mint cDNA synthesis kit, primed by a TRBC-specific oligonucleotide, was used to synthesize first-strand cDNA from all RNA. Following uracil-DNA glycosylase treatment, a first 18-cycle PCR with universal primers M1SS and BC2_uni_R was performed on all cDNA. In the original analysis: Each sample was normalized by randomly selecting 1 million high-quality reads, each carrying a distinct molecular identifier. Instead of being binned into consensus sequences, reads with shared molecular identifiers were discarded. MiTCR, set to a Q25 quality threshold and the strictest error-elimination algorithm, was used for CDR3 identification, clonotype clustering and error correction. A nonparametric unseen species model using Euler transformation provided a lower-bound estimate of total TCR beta diversity. In-frame beta chains were kept once TCRdb had trimmed the public reads at Q25 with fastp and called clones with MiXCR. One record per CDR3 amino acid sequence lists the most common genes and DNA. The V and J calls and clone size are TCRdb's, not the authors'. The sample contains hundreds of thousands of distinct CDR3 sequences, approximately 35% of them found a single time. The ten biggest clones cover 10% to 15% of the sample.

This receptor was identified in a man younger than 35 in good health. The sample taken for sequencing was blood. This sequence uses TRBV12-3 or TRBV12-4 and TRBJ1-5; TRBD1 is perhaps the D gene, given 5 matching bases. The DNA sequence reads TGTGCCAGCAGTTGGACAATTCAGCCCCAGCATTTT. Translated, this is CASSWTIQPQHF.